This T cell receptor (beta chain) was recorded in a study of T cells in Graves' hyperthyroidism and ophthalmopathy. Study context: Blood from the periphery was taken at initial diagnosis, before any treatment.

Diagnostic decisions used clinical symptoms, serum thyroxine and TRAb, thyroid ultrasound and orbital computed tomography. Study results and caveats: Among clonotypes expanded in thyroid above 0.001, most were also found in blood. A median around 6.8 months before onset, the model predicted ophthalmopathy.

This CDR3 comprises 16 residues. V dropped 5 bases and J dropped 3; count of bases not matched to a gene: 11. Using RNA transcripts as the source, TCR beta CDR3 regions were amplified. The HTBI primer set drove a first-round RT-PCR of the TCR CDR3. Using its own MiXCR run on the multiplex PCR reads, TCRdb lists one record per CDR3 protein. The data hold tens of thousands of distinct CDR3 sequences, with roughly 50% observed a single time. This clonotype was observed at least ten times. Its antigen is unknown. This TCR was recovered from a woman in her forties or fifties with Graves' ophthalmopathy. The sample taken for sequencing was blood. The chain combines TRBV12-3 or TRBV12-4 with TRBJ1-2, with 8 bases aligning to TRBD1. This CDR3 reads CASSLPGQGRDYGYTF. CDR3 bases: TGTGCCAGCAGTCTGCCCGGACAGGGCCGGGACTATGGCTACACCTTC.